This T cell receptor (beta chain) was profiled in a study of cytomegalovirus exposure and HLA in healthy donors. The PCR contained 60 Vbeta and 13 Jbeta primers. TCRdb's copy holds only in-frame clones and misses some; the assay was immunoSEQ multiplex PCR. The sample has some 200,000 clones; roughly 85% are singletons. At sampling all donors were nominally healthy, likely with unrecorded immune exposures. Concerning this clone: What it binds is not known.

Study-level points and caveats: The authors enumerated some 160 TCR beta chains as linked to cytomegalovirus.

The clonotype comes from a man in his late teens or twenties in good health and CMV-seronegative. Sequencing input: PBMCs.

The CDR3, as DNA: TGTGCCAGCAGCTTAGACGGAACGGGGACTGAAGCTTTCTTT. This encodes CASSLDGTGTEAFF. The chain uses TRBV5-6 and TRBJ1-1; no definite D call. Trimming took 2 bases from V and 5 from J, leaving 13 bases between them. CDR1 and CDR2 from the germline V gene are SGHDT and YYEEEE. The CDR3 has 14 residues. The whole variable domain, filled in from reference TRBV5-6 and TRBJ1-1, reads DAGVTQSPTHLIKTRGQQVTLRCSPKSGHDTVSWYQQALGQGPQFIFQYYEEEERQRGNFPDRFSGHQFPNYSSELNVNALLLGDSALYLCASSLDGTGTEAFFGQGTRLTVV.